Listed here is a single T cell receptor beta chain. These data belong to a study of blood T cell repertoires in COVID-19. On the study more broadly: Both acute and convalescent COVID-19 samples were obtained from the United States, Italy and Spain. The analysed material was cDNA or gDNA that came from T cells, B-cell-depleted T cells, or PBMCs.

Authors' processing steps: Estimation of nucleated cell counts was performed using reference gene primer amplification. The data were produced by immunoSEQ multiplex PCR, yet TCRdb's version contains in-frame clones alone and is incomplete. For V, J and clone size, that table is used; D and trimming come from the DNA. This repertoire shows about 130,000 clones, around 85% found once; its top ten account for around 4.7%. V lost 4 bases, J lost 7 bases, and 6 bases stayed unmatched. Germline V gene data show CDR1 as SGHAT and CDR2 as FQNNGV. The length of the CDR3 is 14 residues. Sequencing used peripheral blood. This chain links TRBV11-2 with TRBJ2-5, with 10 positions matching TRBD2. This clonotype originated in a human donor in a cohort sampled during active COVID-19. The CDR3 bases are TGTGCCAGCAGCTCCAGCGGGGGGGGAGGGACCCAGTACTTC. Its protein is CASSSSGGGGTQYF.